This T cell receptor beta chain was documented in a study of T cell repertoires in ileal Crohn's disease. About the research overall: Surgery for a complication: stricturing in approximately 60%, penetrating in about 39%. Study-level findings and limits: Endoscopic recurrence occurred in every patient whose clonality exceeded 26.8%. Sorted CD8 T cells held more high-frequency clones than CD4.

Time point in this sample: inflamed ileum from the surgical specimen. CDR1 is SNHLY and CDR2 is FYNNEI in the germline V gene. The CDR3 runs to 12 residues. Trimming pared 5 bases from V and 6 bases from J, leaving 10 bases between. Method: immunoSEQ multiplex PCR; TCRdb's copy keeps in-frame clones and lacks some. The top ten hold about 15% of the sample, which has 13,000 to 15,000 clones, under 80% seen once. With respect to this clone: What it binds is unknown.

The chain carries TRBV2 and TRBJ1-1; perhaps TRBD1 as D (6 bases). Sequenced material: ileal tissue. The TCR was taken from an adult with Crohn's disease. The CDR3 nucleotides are TGTGCCAGCAGTCAACAGGGCTCTGAAGCTTTCTTT. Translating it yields CASSQQGSEAFF.